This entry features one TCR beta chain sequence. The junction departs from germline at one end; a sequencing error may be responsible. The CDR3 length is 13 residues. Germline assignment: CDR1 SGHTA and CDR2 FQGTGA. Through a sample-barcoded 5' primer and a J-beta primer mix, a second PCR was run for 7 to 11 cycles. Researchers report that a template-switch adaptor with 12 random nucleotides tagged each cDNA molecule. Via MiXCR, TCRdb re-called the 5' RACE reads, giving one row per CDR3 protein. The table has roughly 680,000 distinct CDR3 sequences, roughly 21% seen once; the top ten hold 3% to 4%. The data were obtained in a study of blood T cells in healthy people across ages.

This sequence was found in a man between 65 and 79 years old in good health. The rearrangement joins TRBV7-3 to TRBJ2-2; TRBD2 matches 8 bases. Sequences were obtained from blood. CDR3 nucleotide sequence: TGTGCCAGCAGCCCTCGGGAGGCGGGGGGGCTGTTTTTT. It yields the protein CASSPREAGGLFF.